The present entry profiles one T cell receptor beta chain with its context. Those enrolled, adults aged roughly 18 to 89 years, came from 20 to 25 US areas. Cohorts were assigned according to the clinical history that participants reported. Participants classified as exposed had met a COVID-19 case within 2 weeks before study entry. These data come from a study of blood T cell repertoires in COVID-19. Clones were sequenced by immunoSEQ multiplex PCR, and TCRdb holds only the in-frame ones, with some missing. The table lists fewer than 250,000 clones, about 80% of them singletons. Trimming cost V 5 bases and J 9 bases, with 8 bases left between them. CDR1 MDHEN and CDR2 SYDVKM come from the germline V gene. This CDR3 comprises 12 residues.

Material: PBMCs or T cells enriched from blood (not recorded which). J is TRBJ1-6 and V is TRBV28, with D maybe TRBD1 (6 bases). The origin of this receptor is a woman aged 40 to 49 who had been exposed to COVID-19. The CDR3 DNA follows: TGTGCCAGCAGTGTACAGGGTTCACCCCTCCACTTT. Translated: CASSVQGSPLHF.